This TCR beta chain came from a study of blood T cell repertoires in COVID-19 (dated by TCRdb to the early 2020s). For the wider study: Collaborator samples came from the United States, Italy and Spain and covered acute and convalescent phases of COVID-19. The prospective study material was composed of cDNA or gDNA derived from T cells, B-cell-depleted T cells, or PBMCs. The dataset comprised deeply sampled blood TCRbeta repertoires from subjects exposed to, actively infected with, or recovered from COVID-19. The repertoires were made available in a free public database intended to serve as a resource for research on the immune response to SARS-CoV-2. The samples were drawn from two sources: the first 160 participants of the ongoing ImmuneRACE study, and approximately 1,300 subjects contributed by 6 global collaborators. Sample metadata almost always included a de-identified subject ID, COVID-19 status, age in years and sex. Where available, HLA class I and class II types were obtained from metadata supplied by the sample provider rather than from assay-based typing. Study-wide findings and limitations: Clinical and demographic metadata were provided uncurated, with the amount varying by source and participant.

TCRbeta CDR3 regions were amplified from genomic DNA using the immunoSEQ Assay, a bias-controlled multiplex PCR. The study's processing was this. The number of nucleated cells in each sample was estimated from the amplification of reference gene primers within the assay. To quantify the absolute abundance of each unique TCRbeta CDR3 rearrangement, sequence reads were collapsed and filtered. For each sample, productive Simpson clonality was calculated as the square root of Simpson's diversity index over productive rearrangements. TCRdb's version of the immuneACCESS table is confined to in-frame rearrangements and falls short of the full clone set. An unresolved V gene accounts for under half of the shortfall where checked; the remainder is of unknown origin. V and J calls and clone size follow that table, whereas D and trimming were derived from the DNA. The sample table records about 330,000 clones; 70% to 90% of these occur just once. The top ten clonotypes cover more than 9% of the sample.

Participants in the prospective study were aged roughly 18 to 100 years, lived in about two dozen United States geographic areas, and enrolled through a virtual design. Cohort assignment in the prospective study relied on participant-reported clinical history from a screening survey and a study questionnaire. Recovered participants in ImmuneRACE Cohort 3 were defined as having two consecutive negative NP/OP PCR tests, clearance from a healthcare professional, or resolution of symptoms. Mobile phlebotomists in the prospective study collected whole blood, serum and a nasopharyngeal or oropharyngeal swab from every participant. Over a roughly 2-month period, participants in the prospective study had the option of providing additional blood draws and questionnaires. Blood samples from the prospective study were shipped frozen or at room temperature prior to DNA extraction. Concerning this clone: Its antigen specificity is not known. Within one base of it there is no much larger clone, and no base qualities were kept.

The V and J ends are trimmed by 5 bases and 3 bases, leaving 21 bases between them. The germline V gene provides CDR1 SGHRS and CDR2 YFSETQ. The CDR3, from cysteine to phenylalanine, totals 16 residues. CDR3 DNA only is kept here, 48 bases in frame from base 1. The specimen sequenced was PBMCs or T cells enriched from blood (not recorded which). The receptor was derived from a young woman who had recovered from COVID-19. The chain is encoded by TRBV5-1 joined to TRBJ2-7; a tentative D match to TRBD2 spans 5 bases. The DNA sequence is given as TGCGCCAGCAGGGACGTCACCCAACCAGGAGGCTACGAGCAGTACTTC. Its coded protein is CASRDVTQPGGYEQYF.